Listed here are 25 T cell receptor gamma chains from one sample, sequenced in a study of gamma-delta T cells after stem cell transplantation. TCRdb re-analyzed the RT-PCR reads via CATT. The table includes some 1,300 gamma-chain clones, around three fifths detected once. Sequencing input: gamma-delta T cells. The receptors were gathered from a human donor. It is not recorded whose cells these are; they may come from a transplant donor.

With regard to this clone: At the DNA level, this CDR3 is encoded by other sequences in the same sample as well. The chain is built from TRGV3 and TRGJ1 or TRGJ2. TCRdb supplies no J gene; here it was assigned by aligning the nucleotide sequence to germline. In germline, CDR1 is VTNTFY, CDR2 YDVSTARD (reference sequence). V shed 0 bases, J shed 12 bases, and the junction held 5 bases outside the gene matches. The CDR3 is 11 amino acids. CDR3 DNA: TGTGCCACCTGGGACAGGCTTGGGAAACTCTTT. Translated: CATWDRLGKLF.

This chain uses TRGV5 with TRGJ1 or TRGJ2. Because TCRdb records no J gene, it was assigned here through a match of the DNA to germline. The trim removed 3 bases at V and 4 bases at J, leaving 3 bases unmatched. The CDR3 length is 12 residues. Germline CDR1 reads VINAFY; CDR2 reads YDVSNSKD. This CDR3 is CATWDGYYKKLF. CDR3 DNA: TGTGCCACCTGGGACGGGTATTATAAGAAACTCTTT.

The CDR3 here is CATWADDKKLF. The DNA for the CDR3 is TGTGCCACCTGGGCCGATGATAAGAAACTCTTT. This chain uses TRGV8 with TRGJ1 or TRGJ2. Germline CDR1 is VENAVY and CDR2 is YDSYNSRV. This CDR3 has 11 residues. Trimming at V came to 5 bases and at J to 8 bases, leaving 6 bases not matched to a gene.

The chain couples TRGV4 to TRGJ1 or TRGJ2. Trimming took 3 bases from V and 6 from J; bases not matched to a gene: 2. In germline, CDR1 is EGSTGY, CDR2 YDSYTSSV. The length of the CDR3 is 11 residues. The CDR3 is CATWDFYKKLF. For the CDR3, the DNA is TGTGCCACCTGGGATTTTTATAAGAAACTCTTT.

V gene TRGV3 combines with J gene TRGJP1. The J gene comes from matching the DNA to germline here; TCRdb lacks it. The germline V gene encodes CDR1 VTNTFY and CDR2 YDVSTARD (reference sequence). After removal of 0 bases from V and 2 bases from J, the junction contained 6 bases not matched to a gene. This CDR3 is 16 amino acids long. The CDR3 loop is CATWDRQGTTGWFKIF. Here the CDR3 DNA reads TGTGCCACCTGGGACAGGCAGGGGACCACTGGTTGGTTCAAGATATTT.

In the case of this clone: Other DNA sequences in the sample encode the same CDR3. The V and J genes are TRGV2 and TRGJ1 or TRGJ2. The J gene, not given by TCRdb, was assigned here from a germline match of the nucleotide sequence. Germline CDR1 and CDR2: EGSNGY and YDSYNSKV. V lost 1 base and J lost 6; bases outside the gene matches: 6. The CDR3 is 13 residues long. The CDR3 bases are TGTGCCACCTGGGACGGTCGGGGTTATAAGAAACTCTTT. Translation gives CATWDGRGYKKLF.

About this clone: In the same sample, other DNA sequences code for this CDR3. V and J are TRGV4 and TRGJ1 or TRGJ2. TCRdb supplies no J gene; here it was assigned by aligning the nucleotide sequence to germline. Germline V gene sequence: CDR1 EGSTGY, CDR2 YDSYTSSV. The CDR3 covers 13 residues. V trimming: 0 bases; J trimming: 5 bases; junction bases outside the gene matches: 4. DNA for the CDR3: TGTGCCACCTGGGATGGGCCGAATTATAAGAAACTCTTT. Residues: CATWDGPNYKKLF.

This sequence joins TRGV4 and TRGJ1 or TRGJ2. TCRdb records no J gene; here it was assigned by comparing the DNA to germline. Unmatched junction bases numbered 14, after V lost 5 bases and J lost 7 bases. Germline lookup yields CDR1 EGSTGY and CDR2 YDSYTSSV. The CDR3 is 14 amino acids. This chain's CDR3 is CATWVAFGGYKKLF. The CDR3 DNA sequence: TGTGCCACCTGGGTCGCCTTTGGGGGGTATAAGAAACTCTTT.

The V call is TRGV4, the J call TRGJ1 or TRGJ2. The CDR3 spans 14 residues. Trimming at V came to 0 bases and at J to 1 base, leaving 3 bases not matched to a gene. Germline-derived CDR1 and CDR2 are EGSTGY and YDSYTSSV. The CDR3 spells CATWDGPNYYKKLF. The CDR3 DNA is TGTGCCACCTGGGATGGGCCCAATTATTATAAGAAACTCTTT.

This chain uses TRGV3 with TRGJP2. TCRdb carries no J gene annotation; the J gene was assigned here by matching the DNA with germline. J lost 2 bases, V lost 0 bases, and 3 bases had no gene match. In germline, CDR1 is VTNTFY, CDR2 YDVSTARD (reference sequence). There are 15 residues in the CDR3. Written as DNA, the CDR3 is TGTGCCACCTGGGACAGGCTCAGTAGTGATTGGATCAAGACGTTT. Translating it yields CATWDRLSSDWIKTF.

No V gene call is available, although the J gene is TRGJ1 or TRGJ2. CDR3 length: 10 amino acids. CDR3 coding DNA: TGTGCCACCTGGGATAAGGAGAAACTCTTT. This sequence encodes CATWDKEKLF.

The chain links TRGV9 to TRGJ1 or TRGJ2. No J segment appears in TCRdb, so it was assigned here by matching the sequence to germline. J lost 8 bases, V lost 0 bases, and 7 bases had no gene match. This CDR3 region has 13 residues. CDR1 and CDR2 from the germline V gene are GITISATS and ISYDGTV (reference sequence). CDR3 in DNA: TGTGCCTTGTGGGAGGTGCATTTAAATAAGAAACTCTTT. Its protein is CALWEVHLNKKLF.

The genes are TRGV4 and TRGJ1 or TRGJ2. Here the J gene came from matching the DNA to germline, since TCRdb omits it. V lost 0 bases and J lost 2; bases outside the gene matches: 4. The germline CDR1 and CDR2 sequences are EGSTGY and YDSYTSSV. This CDR3 region has 14 residues. The chain's CDR3 is CATWDGRDYYKKLF. The CDR3 nucleotides are TGTGCCACCTGGGATGGGCGAGATTATTATAAGAAACTCTTT.

The chain joins TRGV2 to TRGJ1 or TRGJ2. In the absence of a J gene in TCRdb, the DNA was matched to germline to assign it here. After removal of 4 bases from V and 4 bases from J, the junction contained 10 bases not matched to a gene. Looked up from germline, CDR1 is EGSNGY and CDR2 is YDSYNSKV. CDR3 length equals 14 residues. The CDR3: CATWDGPRYYKKLF. The CDR3 nucleotides are TGTGCCACCTGGGATGGGCCGAGGTATTATAAGAAACTCTTT.

The J gene went uncalled, whereas the V gene is TRGV4. The CDR3 contains 10 residues. The V gene's germline CDR1 is EGSTGY and CDR2 YDSYTSSV. The CDR3 is CAPWAGKKLF. CDR3 nucleotides: TGTGCCCCCTGGGCCGGGAAGAAACTCTTC.

As to this clone: Other nucleotide sequences from this sample produce the same CDR3. V usage is TRGV9 and J usage is TRGJP. TCRdb lists no J gene, so it was determined here by aligning the DNA to germline. The CDR3 contains 16 residues. Germline V gene sequence: CDR1 GITISATS, CDR2 ISYDGTV (reference sequence). V shed 0 bases and J 7 bases; nucleotides not matched to a gene: 3. CDR3 DNA sequence: TGTGCCTTGTGGGAGGTGCGGGAGTTGGGCAAAAAAATCAAGGTATTT. Translating it yields CALWEVRELGKKIKVF.

This chain links TRGV2 with TRGJ1 or TRGJ2. No J gene was available from TCRdb, and it was assigned here by a germline match of the DNA. Germline CDR1 EGSNGY, CDR2 YDSYNSKV. V gave up 0 bases and J gave up 6 bases; unmatched junction bases: 5. The CDR3 is 13 residues long. The CDR3 DNA is TGTGCCACCTGGGACGGGCCTATTTATAAGAAACTCTTT. This codes for CATWDGPIYKKLF.

V gene TRGV9 combines with J gene TRGJP2. TCRdb carries no J gene annotation; the J gene was assigned here by matching the DNA with germline. This CDR3 has 14 residues. Trimming removed 0 bases from V and 5 bases from J; junction bases left unmatched: 3. Germline V gives CDR1 GITISATS, CDR2 ISYDGTV (reference sequence). DNA for the CDR3: TGTGCCTTGTGGGAGGTGCACAGTGATTGGATCAAGACGTTT. Its protein product is CALWEVHSDWIKTF.

This chain connects TRGV9 to TRGJP1. Germline matching of the DNA provided the J gene here, since TCRdb leaves it blank. Unmatched junction bases numbered 9, after V lost 0 bases and J lost 11 bases. This CDR3 spans 14 amino acids. Looked up from germline, CDR1 is GITISATS and CDR2 is ISYDGTV (reference sequence). CDR3 residues: CALWEVRGQWFKIF. In DNA form, the CDR3 reads TGTGCCTTGTGGGAGGTGAGGGGGCAGTGGTTCAAGATATTT.

This clone was observed a handful of times. This chain links TRGV2 with TRGJ1 or TRGJ2. Germline V gene sequence: CDR1 EGSNGY, CDR2 YDSYNSKV. This CDR3 comprises 11 residues. V shed 0 bases and J 12 bases; nucleotides not matched to a gene: 5. The CDR3 reads CATWDGLRKLF. In DNA form, the CDR3 reads TGTGCCACCTGGGACGGGCTAAGGAAACTCTTT.

The chain carries TRGV8 and TRGJP2. In the absence of a J gene in TCRdb, the DNA was matched to germline to assign it here. The V gene's germline CDR1 is VENAVY and CDR2 YDSYNSRV. This CDR3 comprises 14 residues. J lost 6 bases, V lost 5 bases, and 9 bases had no gene match. The CDR3 spells CATWGRRGDWIKTF. The CDR3, as DNA: TGTGCCACCTGGGGTAGAAGAGGTGATTGGATCAAGACGTTT.

The gene calls are TRGV4 and TRGJ1 or TRGJ2. The J gene, missing from TCRdb, was assigned here through DNA to germline matching. Germline values: CDR1 EGSTGY, CDR2 YDSYTSSV. The CDR3 is 13 amino acids. The junction had 2 bases not matched to a gene; V was cut back by 3 bases and J by 0 bases. CDR3 region: CATWDPNYYKKLF. The CDR3 region has the DNA TGTGCCACCTGGGATCCGAATTATTATAAGAAACTCTTT.

Only a few counts were recorded for this clone. The genes are TRGV4 and TRGJ1 or TRGJ2. Here the J gene came from matching the DNA to germline, since TCRdb omits it. V gave up 2 bases and J gave up 7 bases; unmatched junction bases: 14. Germline V lookup: CDR1 EGSTGY, CDR2 YDSYTSSV. The CDR3 runs 15 residues. CDR3 region: CATWDVSGLGYKKLF. The CDR3 nucleotides are TGTGCCACCTGGGATGTATCTGGTCTGGGATATAAGAAACTCTTT.

The V call is TRGV8, the J call TRGJP2. TCRdb offers no J gene call, so here the DNA was matched to germline to obtain one. The CDR3 is made up of 13 amino acids. V lost 2 bases to trimming and J lost 10 bases; unmatched junction nucleotides: 7. Germline V gene lookup returns CDR1 VENAVY and CDR2 YDSYNSRV. CDR3 loop: CATWDKVGWIKTF. The CDR3 region has the DNA TGTGCCACCTGGGATAAGGTGGGTTGGATCAAGACGTTT.

The chain carries TRGV9 and TRGJ1 or TRGJ2. This CDR3 is built from 13 residues. Unmatched junction bases numbered 2, after V lost 0 bases and J lost 3 bases. The germline CDR1 and CDR2 sequences are GITISATS and ISYDGTV (reference sequence). The chain's CDR3 is CALWEVLYYKKLF. CDR3 bases: TGTGCCTTGTGGGAGGTGCTTTATTATAAGAAACTCTTT.